Below, 4 T cell receptor beta chains from the same sample are listed, as sequenced in a study listed by TCRdb under 2016. The library relied on RT-PCR. The listed sequencing device is Illumina MiSeq. TCRdb passed the public sequencing reads through fastp at Q25 and MiXCR, retaining productive beta sequences. Identical CDR3 proteins give one entry, which carries the most common genes and DNA. This sample holds about 680,000 distinct CDR3 sequences; approximately 14% were observed only once. The ten largest clonotypes hold roughly 3.9% of the sample. The specimen sequenced was memory CD4+ T cells from blood. The receptors were gathered from a female donor in good health, serving as a healthy control.

The chain links TRBV27 to TRBJ1-2; D call uncertain. V was cut by 5 bases and J by 4 bases, with 14 bases left in between. The CDR3 has 14 residues. The germline gives CDR1 MNHEY, CDR2 SMNVEV (reference sequence). CDR3 in amino acids: CASSPVAGSYGYTF. CDR3 nucleotides: TGTGCCAGCAGTCCCGTGGCGGGGAGCTATGGCTACACCTTC.

The sample holds a few counts of this clonotype. The chain recombines TRBV6-2 or TRBV6-3 with TRBJ2-7; D ambiguous. The germline CDR1 and CDR2 sequences are MNHEY and SVGEGT. The CDR3 spans 14 residues. V lost 2 bases and J lost 7, with 15 bases in between. CDR3 protein: CASSYRASKGEQYF. The CDR3 nucleotides are TGTGCCAGCAGTTACCGTGCGTCGAAAGGGGAGCAGTACTTC.

Ten or more counts support this clonotype. This chain joins TRBV5-1 and TRBJ1-1; D is undetermined. V shed 4 bases and J shed 5 bases, with 12 bases lying between them. Germline V gene sequence: CDR1 SGHRS, CDR2 YFSETQ. The CDR3 runs to 13 residues. In nucleotides, the CDR3 is TGCGCCAGCAGCCCCACCTTCGGGACTGAAGCTTTCTTT. Amino acids: CASSPTFGTEAFF.

This clonotype was detected ten times or more. The rearrangement links TRBV7-2 to TRBJ1-2; no reliable D call. Germline V gene sequence: CDR1 SGHTA, CDR2 FQGNSA. This CDR3 comprises 12 residues. V lost 5 bases and J lost 4, with 8 bases in between. CDR3 region: CASSTLVYGYTF. The CDR3 DNA follows: TGTGCCAGCAGCACCCTAGTCTATGGCTACACCTTC.